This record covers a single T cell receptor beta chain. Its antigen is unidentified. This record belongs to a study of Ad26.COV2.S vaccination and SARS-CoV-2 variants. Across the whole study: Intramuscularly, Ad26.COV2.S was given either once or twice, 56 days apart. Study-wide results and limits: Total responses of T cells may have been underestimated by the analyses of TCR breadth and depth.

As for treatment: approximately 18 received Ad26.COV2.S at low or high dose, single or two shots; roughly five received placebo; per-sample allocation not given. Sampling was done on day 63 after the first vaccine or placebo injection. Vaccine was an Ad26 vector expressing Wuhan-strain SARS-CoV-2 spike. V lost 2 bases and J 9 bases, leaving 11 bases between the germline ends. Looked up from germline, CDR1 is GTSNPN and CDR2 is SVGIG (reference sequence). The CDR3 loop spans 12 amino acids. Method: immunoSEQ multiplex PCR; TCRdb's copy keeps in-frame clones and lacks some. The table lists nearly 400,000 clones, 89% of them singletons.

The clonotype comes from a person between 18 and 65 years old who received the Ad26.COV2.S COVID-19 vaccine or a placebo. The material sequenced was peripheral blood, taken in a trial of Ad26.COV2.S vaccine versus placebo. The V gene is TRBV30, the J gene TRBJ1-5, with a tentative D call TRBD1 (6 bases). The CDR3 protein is CAWSWGLGPQHF. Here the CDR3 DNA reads TGTGCCTGGAGTTGGGGGCTTGGGCCCCAGCATTTT.